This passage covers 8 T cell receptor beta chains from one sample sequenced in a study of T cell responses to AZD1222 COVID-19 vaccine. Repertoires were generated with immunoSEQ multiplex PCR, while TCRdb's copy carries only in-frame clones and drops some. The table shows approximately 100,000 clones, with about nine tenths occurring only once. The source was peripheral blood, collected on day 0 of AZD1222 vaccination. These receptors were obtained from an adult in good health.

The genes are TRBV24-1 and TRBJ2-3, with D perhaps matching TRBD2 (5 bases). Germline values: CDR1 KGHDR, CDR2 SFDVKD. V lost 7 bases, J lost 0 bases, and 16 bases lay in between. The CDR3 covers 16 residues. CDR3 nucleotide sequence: TGTGCCACCAGCGCGGTGGAGGAGGAGAGCACAGATACGCAGTATTTT. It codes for CATSAVEEESTDTQYF.

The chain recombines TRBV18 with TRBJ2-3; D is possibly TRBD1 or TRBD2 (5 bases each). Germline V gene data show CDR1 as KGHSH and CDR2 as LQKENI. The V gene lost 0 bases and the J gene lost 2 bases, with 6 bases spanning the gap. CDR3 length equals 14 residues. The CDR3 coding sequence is TGTGCCAGCTCACCACCGGGGGTCACAGATACGCAGTATTTT. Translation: CASSPPGVTDTQYF.

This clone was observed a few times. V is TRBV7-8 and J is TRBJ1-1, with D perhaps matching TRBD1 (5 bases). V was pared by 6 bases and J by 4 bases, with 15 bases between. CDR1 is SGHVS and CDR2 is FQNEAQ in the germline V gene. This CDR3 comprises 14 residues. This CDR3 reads CASSPRGSLTEAFF. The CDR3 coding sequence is TGTGCCAGCAGTCCCCGGGGGAGTCTCACTGAAGCTTTCTTT. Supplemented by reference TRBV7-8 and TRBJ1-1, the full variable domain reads GAGVSQSPRYKVAKRGQDVALRCDPISGHVSLFWYQQALGQGPEFLTYFQNEAQLDKSGLPSDRFFAERPEGSVSTLKIQRTQQEDSAVYLCASSPRGSLTEAFFGQGTRLTVV.

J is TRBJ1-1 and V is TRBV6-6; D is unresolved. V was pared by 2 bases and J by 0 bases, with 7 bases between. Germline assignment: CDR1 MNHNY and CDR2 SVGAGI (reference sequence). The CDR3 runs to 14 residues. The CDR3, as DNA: TGTGCCAGCAGTTACAGGGAGATGAACACTGAAGCTTTCTTT. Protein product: CASSYREMNTEAFF.

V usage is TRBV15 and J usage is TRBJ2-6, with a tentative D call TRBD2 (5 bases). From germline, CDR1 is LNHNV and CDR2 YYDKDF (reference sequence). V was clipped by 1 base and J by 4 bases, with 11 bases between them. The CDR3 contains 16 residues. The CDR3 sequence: CATSRGGNAGANVLTF. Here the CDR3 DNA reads TGTGCCACCAGCAGAGGAGGGAATGCGGGGGCCAACGTCCTGACTTTC.

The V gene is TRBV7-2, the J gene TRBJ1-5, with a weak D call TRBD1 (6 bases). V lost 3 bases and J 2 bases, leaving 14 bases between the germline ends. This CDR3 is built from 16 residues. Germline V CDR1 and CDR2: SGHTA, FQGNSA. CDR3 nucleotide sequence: TGTGCCAGCAGCTTGGCCGGGACACGCGGCAATCAGCCCCAGCATTTT. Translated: CASSLAGTRGNQPQHF. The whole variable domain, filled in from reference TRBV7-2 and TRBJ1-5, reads GAGVSQSPSNKVTEKGKDVELRCDPISGHTALYWYRQSLGQGLEFLIYFQGNSAPDKSGLPSDRFSAERTGGSVSTLTIQRTQQEDSAVYLCASSLAGTRGNQPQHFGDGTRLSIL.

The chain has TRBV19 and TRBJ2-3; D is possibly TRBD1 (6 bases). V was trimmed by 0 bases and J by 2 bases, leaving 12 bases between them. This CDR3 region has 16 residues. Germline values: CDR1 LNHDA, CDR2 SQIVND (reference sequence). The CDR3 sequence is CASSIDGTIVTDTQYF. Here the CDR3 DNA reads TGTGCCAGTAGTATAGACGGGACAATCGTCACAGATACGCAGTATTTT.

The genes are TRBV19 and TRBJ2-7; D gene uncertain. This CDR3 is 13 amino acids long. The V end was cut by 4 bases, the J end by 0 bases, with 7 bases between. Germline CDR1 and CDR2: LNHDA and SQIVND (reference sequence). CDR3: CASSRGISYEQYF. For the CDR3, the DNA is TGTGCCAGTAGTAGGGGAATCTCCTACGAGCAGTACTTC. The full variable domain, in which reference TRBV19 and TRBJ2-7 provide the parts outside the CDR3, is DGGITQSPKYLFRKEGQNVTLSCEQNLNHDAMYWYRQDPGQGLRLIYYSQIVNDFQKGDIAEGYSVSREKKESFPLTVTSAQKNPTAFYLCASSRGISYEQYFGPGTRLTVT.